A selection of T cell receptor beta chains follows, all from one sample in a study of technical replicates of blood from a few donors. The assay was immunoSEQ multiplex PCR, and TCRdb's table has in-frame clones only and misses some. The repertoire includes approximately 75,000 clones, approximately 97% of them detected once, and about 0.29% sits in the top ten. The sample consisted of T cells isolated from PBMCs. The receptors shown here come from a human donor in good health. Both conserved end residues are part of each CDR3. The D gene is left open where the match is weak. A row's size may be missing; if present it is once, few, many or a size class.

j_gene | v_gene | d_gene | abundance | len | CDR3nt | CDR3aa
TRBJ2-3 | TRBV6-6 | . | . | 16 | TGTGCCAGCAGTTTCCCGACAGGAGAGGGCACAGATACGCAGTATTTT | CASSFPTGEGTDTQYF
TRBJ2-5 | TRBV28 | TRBD1 | . | 15 | TGTGCCAGCAGTTTGGGAGGACAGGGGGAAGAGACCCAGTACTTC | CASSLGGQGEETQYF
TRBJ1-1 | TRBV27 | . | . | 14 | TGTGCCAGCAGTTACAGGGTTGACGGCACTGAAGCTTTCTTT | CASSYRVDGTEAFF
TRBJ2-3 | TRBV9 | TRBD2 | . | 15 | TGTGCCAGCAGCATACTAGCGGGCAACACAGATACGCAGTATTTT | CASSILAGNTDTQYF
TRBJ1-2 | TRBV6-5 | . | . | 13 | TGTGCCAGCAGTAACGGGGGGACCTATGGCTACACCTTC | CASSNGGTYGYTF
TRBJ2-1 | TRBV7-3 | TRBD1 | . | 16 | TGTGCCAGCAGCTTAGCAAGGGGGCTCTCCTACAATGAGCAGTTCTTC | CASSLARGLSYNEQFF
TRBJ2-7 | TRBV5-6 | . | . | 13 | TGTGCCAGCAGCTTGTTAAGGAGCTACGAGCAGTACTTC | CASSLLRSYEQYF
TRBJ2-7 | TRBV11-3 | TRBD1 | . | 14 | TGTGCCAGCAGCTTAGGGGGACAGAATTACGAGCAGTACTTC | CASSLGGQNYEQYF
TRBJ2-1 | TRBV7-9 | . | . | 12 | TGTGCCAGCAGCTTAGCTCGGAATGAGCAGTTCTTC | CASSLARNEQFF
TRBJ2-7 | TRBV5-6 | TRBD2 | . | 13 | TGTGCCAGCAGCCCGGGACTAGGCTACGAGCAGTACTTC | CASSPGLGYEQYF
TRBJ2-7 | TRBV5-1 | . | once | 15 | TGCGCCAGCACCCCCTTCCCCGCAGATACCTACGAGCAGTACTTC | CASTPFPADTYEQYF
TRBJ2-7 | TRBV6-5 | TRBD1 | . | 14 | TGTGCCAGCAGTCGAGGGGGCTTGGGATACGAGCAGTACTTC | CASSRGGLGYEQYF
TRBJ1-2 | TRBV5-4 | TRBD1 | few | 13 | TGTGCCAGCAGGACAGGGGGTACCTATGGCTACACCTTC | CASRTGGTYGYTF
TRBJ1-1 | TRBV4-3 | . | . | 15 | TGCGCCAGCAGCCAAGAAGGACGGGGGAGAACTGAAGCTTTCTTT | CASSQEGRGRTEAFF
TRBJ2-5 | TRBV19 | . | . | 13 | TGTGCCAGTAGGTCAGGGTCGGGAGAGACCCAGTACTTC | CASRSGSGETQYF
TRBJ1-4 | TRBV30 | TRBD1 | . | 15 | TGTGCCTGGGGGACAGGGACCGCAACTAATGAAAAACTGTTTTTT | CAWGTGTATNEKLFF
TRBJ2-3 | TRBV10-3 | . | . | 14 | TGTGCCATCAGTGACAGGGAAAGCACAGATACGCAGTATTTT | CAISDRESTDTQYF
TRBJ2-2 | TRBV29-1 | TRBD2 | once | 15 | TGCAGCGTTGTGCGGGGGGGAATAAACACCGGGGAGCTGTTTTTT | CSVVRGGINTGELFF
TRBJ2-1 | TRBV7-7 | TRBD1 | . | 15 | TGTGCCAGCAGCTTAGGACAGGGGGGAGGGAATGAGCAGTTCTTC | CASSLGQGGGNEQFF
TRBJ2-7 | TRBV19 | TRBD1 | . | 15 | TGTGCCAGTAGCAGCACCGGGACAGTGGCCTACGAGCAGTACTTC | CASSSTGTVAYEQYF
TRBJ1-1 | TRBV11-2 | . | . | 13 | TGTGCCAGCAGCGACAGCGGGGACACTGAAGCTTTCTTT | CASSDSGDTEAFF
TRBJ1-4 | TRBV19 | . | . | 15 | TGTGCCAGTAGTATTACAGCAGTTGTGGATGAGAAACTGTTTTTT | CASSITAVVDEKLFF
TRBJ2-2 | TRBV28 | . | . | 14 | TGTGCCAGCACCGTGGGGGGTGTCGGCGGGGAGCTGTTTTTT | CASTVGGVGGELFF
TRBJ2-2 | TRBV7-3 | TRBD2 | . | 15 | TGTGCCAGCAGCCGTAGCGGGAGTACCCCCGGGGAGCTGTTTTTT | CASSRSGSTPGELFF
TRBJ1-1 | TRBV30 | TRBD1 | . | 13 | TGTGCCTCCTCCCCATCGTGGGACAGGGAAGCTTTCTTT | CASSPSWDREAFF
TRBJ2-1 | TRBV6-5 | . | . | 16 | TGTGCCAGCAGTTACTCGGTCGGGGAATCCTACAATGAGCAGTTCTTC | CASSYSVGESYNEQFF
TRBJ2-7 | TRBV19 | . | . | 11 | TGTGCCACCTCGGACAGTTACGAGCAGTACTTC | CATSDSYEQYF
TRBJ2-1 | TRBV4-2 | TRBD2 | . | 13 | TGTGCCAGCAGCCAAGATTTAGCGGGTGAGCAGTTCTTC | CASSQDLAGEQFF
TRBJ2-7 | TRBV25-1 | . | . | 14 | TGTGCCAGGAGACTACAGTGTTGGTCCTACGAGCAGTACTTC | CARRLQCWSYEQYF
TRBJ2-7 | TRBV30 | . | . | 13 | TGTGCCTGGAGTGTATCCAGGGACTACGAGCAGTACTTC | CAWSVSRDYEQYF
TRBJ1-3 | TRBV10-3 | . | . | 14 | TGTGCCATCAGTGAAGGGGCCTCTGGAAACACCATATATTTT | CAISEGASGNTIYF
TRBJ2-1 | TRBV19 | . | . | 15 | TGTGCCAGTAGTAACCCGACAGTTCTGTGGAATGAGCAGTTCTTC | CASSNPTVLWNEQFF
TRBJ2-2 | TRBV5-1 | . | . | 15 | TGCGCCAGCAGCTTCCAGCGGCAGAACACCGGGGAGCTGTTTTTT | CASSFQRQNTGELFF
TRBJ2-5 | TRBV11-1 | TRBD1 | once | 14 | TGTGCCAGCAGCCGGGACAGGGAAATAGAGACCCAGTACTTC | CASSRDREIETQYF
TRBJ2-1 | TRBV4-1 | TRBD2 | . | 17 | TGCGCCAGCAGCCAAGTTCTAGCGGGAGTGGGGTCCAATGAGCAGTTCTTC | CASSQVLAGVGSNEQFF
TRBJ2-1 | TRBV7-2 | . | . | 15 | TGTGCCAGCAGCTTCGGGGACTTCTCCTACAATGAGCAGTTCTTC | CASSFGDFSYNEQFF
TRBJ2-1 | TRBV6-5 | . | . | 16 | TGTGCCAGCAGTTACTTAAGCGGGACACCCTACAATGAGCAGTTCTTC | CASSYLSGTPYNEQFF
TRBJ2-7 | TRBV11-3 | TRBD2 | . | 14 | TGTGCCAGCAGCAGGACTAGCGGGGACTACGAGCAGTACTTC | CASSRTSGDYEQYF
TRBJ2-7 | TRBV11-2 | . | . | 14 | TGTGCCAGCAGCATAGCCGGGTCCTCCTACGAGCAGTACTTC | CASSIAGSSYEQYF
TRBJ2-7 | TRBV5-4 | . | . | 14 | TGTGCCAGCAGCTTTTTCCTTAACTCCTACGAGCAGTACTTC | CASSFFLNSYEQYF
TRBJ1-1 | TRBV27 | . | . | 13 | TGTGCCAGCAGTTTATTACAGGGTTCTGAAGCTTTCTTT | CASSLLQGSEAFF
TRBJ1-2 | TRBV6-1 | TRBD1 | . | 18 | TGTGCCAGCAGTGAAGAGAGGACAGGGGACGTGTTTAACTATGGCTACACCTTC | CASSEERTGDVFNYGYTF
TRBJ1-2 | TRBV27 | . | . | 15 | TGTGCCACCAAGGATAGAGGCCGCCTTTTCTATGGCTACACCTTC | CATKDRGRLFYGYTF
TRBJ1-5 | TRBV6-1 | . | . | 15 | TGTGCCAGCAGTGAAGCGGGGGGGTATAGTCAGCCCCAGCATTTT | CASSEAGGYSQPQHF
TRBJ1-1 | TRBV4-1 | . | . | 15 | TGCGCCAGCAGCCTTAAGAGCGGGGGTGACACTGAAGCTTTCTTT | CASSLKSGGDTEAFF
TRBJ1-5 | TRBV5-1 | . | . | 16 | TGCGCCAGCAGCTTGCAGGGAACGGATAGCAATCAGCCCCAGCATTTT | CASSLQGTDSNQPQHF